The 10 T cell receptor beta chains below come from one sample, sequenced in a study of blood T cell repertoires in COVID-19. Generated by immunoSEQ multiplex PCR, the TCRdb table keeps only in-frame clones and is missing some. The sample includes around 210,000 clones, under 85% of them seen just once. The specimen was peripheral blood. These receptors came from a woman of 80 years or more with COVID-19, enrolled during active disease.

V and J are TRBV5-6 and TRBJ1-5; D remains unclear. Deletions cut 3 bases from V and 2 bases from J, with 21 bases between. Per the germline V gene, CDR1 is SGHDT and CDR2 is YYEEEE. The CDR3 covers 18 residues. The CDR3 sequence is CASSSLRRRQSGNQPQHF. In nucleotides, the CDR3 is TGTGCCAGCAGCTCACTCCGCCGTCGGCAGAGCGGCAATCAGCCCCAGCATTTT.

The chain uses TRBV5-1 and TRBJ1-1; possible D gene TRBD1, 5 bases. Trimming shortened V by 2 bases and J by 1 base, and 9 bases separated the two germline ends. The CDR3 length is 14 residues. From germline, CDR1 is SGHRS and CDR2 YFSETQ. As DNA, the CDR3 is TGCGCCAGCAGCTTACGACAGACGAACACTGAAGCTTTCTTT. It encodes CASSLRQTNTEAFF. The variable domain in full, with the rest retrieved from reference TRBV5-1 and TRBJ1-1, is KAGVTQTPRYLIKTRGQQVTLSCSPISGHRSVSWYQQTPGQGLQFLFEYFSETQRNKGNFPGRFSGRQFSNSRSEMNVSTLELGDSALYLCASSLRQTNTEAFFGQGTRLTVV.

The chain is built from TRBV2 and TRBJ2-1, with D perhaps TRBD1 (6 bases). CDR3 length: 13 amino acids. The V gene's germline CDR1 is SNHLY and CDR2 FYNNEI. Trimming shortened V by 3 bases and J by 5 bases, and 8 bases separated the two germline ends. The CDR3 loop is CASSDNRDNEQFF. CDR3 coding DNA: TGTGCCAGCAGTGATAACAGGGACAATGAGCAGTTCTTC.

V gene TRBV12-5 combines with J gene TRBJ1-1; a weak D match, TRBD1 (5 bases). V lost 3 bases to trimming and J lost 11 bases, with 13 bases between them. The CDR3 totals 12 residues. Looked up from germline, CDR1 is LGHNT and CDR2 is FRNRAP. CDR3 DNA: TGTGCTAGTGGTTTCCCCGGCAGGGCCGCTTTCTTT. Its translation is CASGFPGRAAFF.

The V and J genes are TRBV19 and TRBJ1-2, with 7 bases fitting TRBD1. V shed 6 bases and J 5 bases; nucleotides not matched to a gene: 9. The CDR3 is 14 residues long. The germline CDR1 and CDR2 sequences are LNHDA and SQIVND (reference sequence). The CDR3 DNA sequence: TGTGCCAGTAGCCCCGGGACAGCGGCATATGGCTACACCTTC. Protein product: CASSPGTAAYGYTF.

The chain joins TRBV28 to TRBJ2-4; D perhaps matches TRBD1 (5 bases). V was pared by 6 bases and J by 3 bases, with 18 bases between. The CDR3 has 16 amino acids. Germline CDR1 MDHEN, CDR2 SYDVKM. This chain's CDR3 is CASRPQGVLGKNIQYF. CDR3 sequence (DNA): TGTGCCAGCAGACCTCAGGGTGTCCTGGGCAAAAACATTCAGTACTTC.

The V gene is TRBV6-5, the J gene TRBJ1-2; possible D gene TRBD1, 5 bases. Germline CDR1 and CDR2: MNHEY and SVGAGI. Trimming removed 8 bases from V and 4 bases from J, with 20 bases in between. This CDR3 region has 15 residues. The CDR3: CASRLSSGKTYGYTF. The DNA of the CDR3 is TGTGCCAGCCGCCTCTCTTCAGGGAAGACCTATGGCTACACCTTC.

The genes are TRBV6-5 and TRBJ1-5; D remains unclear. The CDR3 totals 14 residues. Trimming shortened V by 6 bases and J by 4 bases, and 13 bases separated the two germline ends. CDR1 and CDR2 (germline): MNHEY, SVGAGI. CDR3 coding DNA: TGTGCCAGCAGGGGAACGCGGGTGAATCAGCCCCAGCATTTT. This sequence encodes CASRGTRVNQPQHF.

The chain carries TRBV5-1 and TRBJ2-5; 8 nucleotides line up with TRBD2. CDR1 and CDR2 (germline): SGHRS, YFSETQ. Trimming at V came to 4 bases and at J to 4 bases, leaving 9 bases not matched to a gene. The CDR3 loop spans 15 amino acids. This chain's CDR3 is CASSMGLAGGETQYF. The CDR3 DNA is TGCGCCAGCAGCATGGGCCTAGCGGGTGGAGAGACCCAGTACTTC.

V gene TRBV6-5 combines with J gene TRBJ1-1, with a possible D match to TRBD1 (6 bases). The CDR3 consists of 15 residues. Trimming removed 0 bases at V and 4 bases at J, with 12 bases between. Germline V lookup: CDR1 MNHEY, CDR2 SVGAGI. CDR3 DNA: TGTGCCAGCAGTTACTCGGGGTTAGGGGGCACTGAAGCTTTCTTT. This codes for CASSYSGLGGTEAFF.